This record covers a single T cell receptor (beta chain). Antigen specificity is unknown. Deletions cut 2 bases from V and 2 bases from J, with 10 bases between. CDR1 is MNHEY, CDR2 SVGAGI, per germline. The CDR3 has 15 amino acids. This specimen belongs to a study of long-term antiretroviral therapy in people with HIV. Survey level was the resolution at which the v3.0 immunoSEQ assay ran. Using immunoSEQ multiplex PCR, the repertoire was profiled, and TCRdb retains in-frame clones only, with some absent. Of about 24,000 clones in the sample, 65% to 90% are singletons; the top ten hold 15% to 20%. The study, taken as a whole, reports: Clonal populations expanded prior to ART predominated within the repertoire at all time points.

The source of this sequence is a man aged 45 to 65 with HIV. The source was unsorted PBMCs, collected 1.2 years after starting antiretroviral therapy. The rearrangement uses TRBV6-5 and TRBJ1-3; D ambiguous. The CDR3 DNA sequence: TGTGCCAGCAGTTACGGCATCGGAGCTGGAAACACCATATATTTT. Its translation is CASSYGIGAGNTIYF.